A single sample is the source of the 13 T cell receptor beta chains below, sequenced in a study of neoadjuvant anti-PD-1 for oral cavity cancer. This table comes from immunoSEQ multiplex PCR, and its TCRdb copy is limited to in-frame clones, with some not included. The sample records 15,000 to 20,000 clones, roughly 70% being singletons. The specimen was PBMCs, collected before nivolumab (anti-PD-1) treatment. All receptors come from a person aged 35 to 85 with oral cavity squamous cell carcinoma.

The chain carries TRBV10-3 and TRBJ1-1, with D possibly matching TRBD1 (6 bases). Germline assignment: CDR1 ENHRY and CDR2 SYGVKD. The CDR3 runs to 16 residues. The V gene lost 2 bases and the J gene lost 5 bases, with 18 bases spanning the gap. CDR3 in DNA: TGTGCCATCAGTGAGCCCTGGGGGGAAAGGGGGACTGAAGCTTTCTTT. Its translation: CAISEPWGERGTEAFF.

This clone appeared a single time. CDR3 sequence: CASSLDRTSGRGSYNEQFF. CDR3 DNA: TGTGCCAGCAGCTTAGATAGGACTAGCGGGAGGGGTTCCTACAATGAGCAGTTCTTC. The chain couples TRBV7-8 to TRBJ2-1; the match to TRBD2 covers 15 bases. The CDR3 runs 19 residues. With V trimmed by 1 base and J by 1 base, 5 bases remained unmatched. CDR1 and CDR2 (germline): SGHVS, FQNEAQ.

The V call is TRBV9, the J call TRBJ2-3; D is perhaps TRBD2 (5 bases). This CDR3 has 15 residues. Trimming pared 3 bases from V and 1 base from J, leaving 12 bases between. Germline CDR1 and CDR2: SGDLS and YYNGEE. The CDR3 loop is CASSGSERRTDTQYF. DNA of the CDR3: TGTGCCAGCAGCGGGTCCGAGCGGCGCACAGATACGCAGTATTTT.

Here the CDR3 DNA reads TGTGCCAGCAGTGGGACTAGGGAAGATACGCAGTATTTT. Its translation is CASSGTREDTQYF. This chain uses TRBV7-3 with TRBJ2-3; 8 nucleotides agree with TRBD2. The CDR3 has 13 amino acids. V lost 6 bases and J lost 5; bases outside the gene matches: 4. Germline lookup yields CDR1 SGHTA and CDR2 FQGTGA.

This clone was picked up a small number of times. The chain has TRBV6-6 and TRBJ1-1, with D possibly TRBD1 on 6 matching bases. V was cut by 4 bases and J by 6 bases, with 18 bases left in between. The CDR3 has 15 amino acids. CDR1 is MNHNY, CDR2 SVGAGI, per germline (reference sequence). CDR3: CASSSSGTIPPEAFF. CDR3 sequence (DNA): TGTGCCAGCAGTTCCTCCGGGACAATTCCTCCTGAAGCTTTCTTT.

The chain has TRBV5-5 and TRBJ2-1; 10 nucleotides match TRBD2. V was pared by 4 bases and J by 4 bases, with 8 bases of the junction left unmatched. Germline V gene data show CDR1 as SGHKS and CDR2 as YYEKEE (reference sequence). This CDR3 contains 16 residues. The CDR3 is CASSPIGLAEYNEQFF. The DNA for the CDR3 is TGTGCCAGCAGCCCAATAGGACTAGCGGAATACAATGAGCAGTTCTTC.

The chain has TRBV29-1 and TRBJ2-2; TRBD1 matches at 10 bases. The ends lost 4 bases at V and 3 bases at J; junction bases unmatched: 5. The CDR3 has 15 amino acids. The germline CDR1 and CDR2 sequences are SQVTM and ANQGSEA. Here the CDR3 reads CSVARGTGDTGELFF. CDR3 bases: TGCAGCGTTGCCCGTGGGACAGGGGACACCGGGGAGCTGTTTTTT.

The V call is TRBV29-1, the J call TRBJ2-1, with 7 nucleotides matching TRBD2. Unmatched junction bases numbered 6, after V lost 1 base and J lost 9 bases. Germline loops: CDR1 SQVTM, CDR2 ANQGSEA. This CDR3 region has 13 residues. In DNA form, the CDR3 reads TGCAGCGTTGAAGGGACTAGTACTTCTGAGCAGTTCTTC. Protein sequence: CSVEGTSTSEQFF.

The chain uses TRBV15 and TRBJ2-6; D call uncertain. Germline V gene sequence: CDR1 LNHNV, CDR2 YYDKDF (reference sequence). The CDR3 is 14 residues long. V was clipped by 3 bases and J by 1 base, with 4 bases between them. The CDR3 sequence: CATSRGSGANVLTF. Written as DNA, the CDR3 is TGTGCCACCAGCAGGGGATCTGGGGCCAACGTCCTGACTTTC.

This clone came up a few times. The rearrangement uses TRBV27 and TRBJ2-4; possibly TRBD1 for D (5 bases). This CDR3 contains 18 residues. Germline CDR1 is MNHEY and CDR2 is SMNVEV (reference sequence). Trimming left V 3 bases short and J 0 bases short, with 18 bases between. The CDR3 loop is CASSFSRELSLAKNIQYF. For the CDR3, the DNA is TGTGCCAGCAGTTTTAGCAGGGAATTGTCCCTAGCCAAAAACATTCAGTACTTC.

In this sample, this clone turned up a few times. The chain uses TRBV10-1 and TRBJ2-7; 10 bases match TRBD1. Germline CDR1 reads WNHNN; CDR2 reads SYGVQD (reference sequence). This CDR3 has 15 amino acids. V gave up 2 bases and J gave up 5 bases; unmatched junction bases: 6. DNA of the CDR3: TGCGCCAGCAGTGAGGCGGGACAGGGGATGCACGAGCAGTACTTC. Translation gives CASSEAGQGMHEQYF.

The J gene is TRBJ2-1, the V gene TRBV20-1; D unclear. With 3 bases removed from V and 5 bases from J, the gap between germline ends came to 5 bases. The germline V gene has CDR1 DFQATT and CDR2 SNEGSKA (reference sequence). The CDR3 spans 11 residues. CDR3 sequence reads: CSASTNNEQFF. The CDR3 region has the DNA TGCAGTGCTAGTACAAACAATGAGCAGTTCTTC.

The chain carries TRBV25-1 and TRBJ1-1; D is uncertain. The V gene's germline CDR1 is MGHDK and CDR2 SYGVNS. The CDR3 sequence is 16 residues long. The V end lost 1 base, the J end lost 1 base, and 13 bases lay between the germline ends. In DNA form, the CDR3 reads TGTGCCAGCAGTGAATCCAACTACAAAACGAACACTGAAGCTTTCTTT. Translating gives CASSESNYKTNTEAFF. The variable domain in full, completed from reference TRBV25-1 and TRBJ1-1, reads EADIYQTPRYLVIGTGKKITLECSQTMGHDKMYWYQQDPGMELHLIHYSYGVNSTEKGDLSSESTVSRIRTEHFPLTLESARPSHTSQYLCASSESNYKTNTEAFFGQGTRLTVV.